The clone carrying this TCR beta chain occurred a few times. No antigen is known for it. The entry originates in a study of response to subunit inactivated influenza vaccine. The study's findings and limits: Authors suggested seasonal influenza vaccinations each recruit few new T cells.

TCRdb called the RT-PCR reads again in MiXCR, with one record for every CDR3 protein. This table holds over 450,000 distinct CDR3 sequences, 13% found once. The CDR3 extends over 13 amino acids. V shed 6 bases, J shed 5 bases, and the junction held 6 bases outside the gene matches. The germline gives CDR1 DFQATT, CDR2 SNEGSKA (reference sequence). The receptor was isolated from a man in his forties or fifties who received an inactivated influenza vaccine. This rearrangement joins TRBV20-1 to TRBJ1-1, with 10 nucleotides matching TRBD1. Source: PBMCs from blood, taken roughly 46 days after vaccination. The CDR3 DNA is TGCAGTGCAAGGGACAGGGGAATTACTGAAGCTTTCTTT. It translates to CSARDRGITEAFF.